This passage covers 13 T cell receptor beta chains from one sample sequenced in a study of blood T cell repertoires in COVID-19. This table comes from immunoSEQ multiplex PCR, and its TCRdb copy is limited to in-frame clones, with some not included. Among a few hundred thousand clones listed, roughly 80% were seen once. Material for sequencing was PBMCs or T cells enriched from blood (not recorded which). These receptor sequences come from a woman in her 50s who had recovered from COVID-19.

A note on this clone: An end of the junction does not agree with germline; a read error may underlie this. The chain joins TRBV6-1 to TRBJ1-5, with D maybe TRBD1 (6 bases). Germline V lookup: CDR1 MNHNS, CDR2 SASEGT. The CDR3 spans 15 residues. In nucleotides, the CDR3 is TGTGCCAGCAGGGAAGAAGGGGGGGGCAATCAGCCCCAGCATTTT. Protein: CASREEGGGNQPQHF.

The J gene is TRBJ1-1, the V gene TRBV6-5; the D is unclear. In germline, CDR1 is MNHEY, CDR2 SVGAGI. Trimming took off 4 bases at V and 1 base at J, with 10 bases between the two ends. This CDR3 has 14 residues. DNA for the CDR3: TGTGCCAGCAGTTTTAACCCCAGGAACACTGAAGCTTTCTTT. It codes for CASSFNPRNTEAFF.

The table lists this clone with many counts. This chain uses TRBV6-2 or TRBV6-3 with TRBJ2-1; 10 bases are a match to TRBD2. Germline-derived CDR1 and CDR2 are MNHEY and SVGEGT. V gave up 5 bases and J gave up 3 bases; unmatched junction bases: 1. The CDR3 sequence is 14 residues long. CDR3 DNA sequence: TGTGCCAGCAGTCGACTAGCGGGCTACAATGAGCAGTTCTTC. Amino acids: CASSRLAGYNEQFF.

The genes are TRBV21-1 and TRBJ2-7; the D call of TRBD1 is as the table states it, not checked on the DNA. TRBV21-1 is a pseudogene locus. The CDR3 is made up of 13 amino acids. Written as DNA, the CDR3 is TGTGCCAGCAGACTAGGACAGGGTGGCGAGCAGTACTTC. Its protein is CASRLGQGGEQYF.

The genes are TRBV9 and TRBJ2-1; D is unclear. CDR1 is SGDLS and CDR2 is YYNGEE in the germline V gene. The CDR3 length is 14 residues. The V gene lost 1 base and the J gene lost 7 bases, with 12 bases spanning the gap. The CDR3 DNA reads TGTGCCAGCAGCGTACTACTGGAGTCGAATGAGCAGTTCTTC. It encodes CASSVLLESNEQFF. Based on the CDR3 plus reference TRBV9 and TRBJ2-1, the full variable domain is DSGVTQTPKHLITATGQRVTLRCSPRSGDLSVYWYQQSLDQGLQFLIQYYNGEERAKGNILERFSAQQFPDLHSELNLSSLELGDSALYFCASSVLLESNEQFFGPGTRLTVL.

The V call is TRBV14, the J call TRBJ1-3; perhaps TRBD1 as D (6 bases). The germline V and J ends were trimmed by 0 bases and 2 bases, with 8 bases remaining between them. The germline V gene has CDR1 SGHDN and CDR2 FVKESK. This CDR3 region has 15 residues. DNA for the CDR3: TGTGCCAGCAGCCAAGATTGGGGGCCTGGAAACACCATATATTTT. Protein product: CASSQDWGPGNTIYF.

This sequence joins TRBV5-1 and TRBJ2-6, with D perhaps matching TRBD1 (5 bases). V gave up 0 bases and J gave up 3 bases, with 10 bases separating them. The V gene's germline CDR1 is SGHRS and CDR2 YFSETQ. The CDR3 totals 16 residues. The CDR3 sequence is CASSLVQGSGANVLTF. CDR3 bases: TGCGCCAGCAGCTTGGTTCAGGGCAGTGGGGCCAACGTCCTGACTTTC.

V usage is TRBV2 and J usage is TRBJ2-2; 7 bases match TRBD2. Germline V gene data show CDR1 as SNHLY and CDR2 as FYNNEI. V shed 5 bases and J 2 bases; nucleotides not matched to a gene: 5. The CDR3 covers 15 residues. This chain's CDR3 is CASSLGTTNTGELFF. DNA for the CDR3: TGTGCCAGCAGTCTCGGGACTACAAACACCGGGGAGCTGTTTTTT.

The chain couples TRBV5-6 to TRBJ1-4; unclear D gene. The V and J ends lost 4 bases and 8 bases respectively, with 18 bases between them. CDR1 is SGHDT, CDR2 YYEEEE, per germline. The CDR3 length is 15 residues. The CDR3 is CASSPGRRVSEKLFF. The CDR3 DNA is TGTGCCAGCAGCCCGGGGAGGCGGGTGAGCGAAAAACTGTTTTTT. Looking up the rest from reference TRBV5-6 and TRBJ1-4 gives the full variable domain: DAGVTQSPTHLIKTRGQQVTLRCSPKSGHDTVSWYQQALGQGPQFIFQYYEEEERQRGNFPDRFSGHQFPNYSSELNVNALLLGDSALYLCASSPGRRVSEKLFFGSGTQLSVL.

The genes are TRBV18 and TRBJ2-3, with D maybe TRBD2 (5 bases). Trimming cost V 0 bases and J 2 bases, with 9 bases left between them. Germline loops: CDR1 KGHSH, CDR2 LQKENI. CDR3 length equals 15 residues. The CDR3 reads CASSPPGELTDTQYF. Written as DNA, the CDR3 is TGTGCCAGCTCACCACCCGGGGAACTCACAGATACGCAGTATTTT. Full variable domain (outside the CDR3, taken from reference TRBV18 and TRBJ2-3): NAGVMQNPRHLVRRRGQEARLRCSPMKGHSHVYWYRQLPEEGLKFMVYLQKENIIDESGMPKERFSAEFPKEGPSILRIQQVVRGDSAAYFCASSPPGELTDTQYFGPGTRLTVL.

In its sample, this clone was seen once. The J gene is TRBJ1-3, the V gene TRBV11-2; D might be TRBD1 (5 bases). The CDR3 sequence is 16 residues long. V was cut by 5 bases and J by 5 bases, with 19 bases left in between. The germline CDR1 and CDR2 sequences are SGHAT and FQNNGV. This chain's CDR3 is CASSGQRTTRRNTIYF. The CDR3 DNA sequence: TGTGCCAGCAGCGGCCAGAGGACAACCCGCAGAAACACCATATATTTT.

The chain recombines TRBV2 with TRBJ2-3; possible D gene TRBD1, 6 bases. Germline CDR1 and CDR2: SNHLY and FYNNEI. The CDR3 has 17 amino acids. Trimming cost V 5 bases and J 1 base, with 19 bases left between them. CDR3 in DNA: TGTGCCAGCAGTCCGGACGTCCCAGGGGCTGGCACAGATACGCAGTATTTT. Its protein product is CASSPDVPGAGTDTQYF.

The rearrangement links TRBV25-1 to TRBJ1-2; tentatively, D is TRBD1 (6 bases). Germline loops: CDR1 MGHDK, CDR2 SYGVNS. This CDR3 has 15 residues. Between the trimmed V and J ends, which lost 4 bases and 8 bases, there was a span of 20 bases. The CDR3, as DNA: TGTGCCAGCAGTGGCCGTGGGGGGGCGACGCGAGGCTACACCTTC. Amino acids: CASSGRGGATRGYTF.